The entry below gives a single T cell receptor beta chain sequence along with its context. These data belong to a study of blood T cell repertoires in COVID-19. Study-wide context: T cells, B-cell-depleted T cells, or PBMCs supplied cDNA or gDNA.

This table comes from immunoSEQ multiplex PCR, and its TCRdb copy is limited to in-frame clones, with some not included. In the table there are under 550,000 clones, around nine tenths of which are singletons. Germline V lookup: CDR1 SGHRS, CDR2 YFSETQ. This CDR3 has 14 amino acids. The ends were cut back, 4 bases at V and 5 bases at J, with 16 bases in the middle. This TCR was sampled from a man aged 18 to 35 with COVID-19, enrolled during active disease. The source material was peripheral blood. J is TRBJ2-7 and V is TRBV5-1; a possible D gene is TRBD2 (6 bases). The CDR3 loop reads CASSPVGGTHEQYF. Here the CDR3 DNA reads TGCGCCAGCAGCCCGGTCGGCGGGACCCACGAGCAGTACTTC.